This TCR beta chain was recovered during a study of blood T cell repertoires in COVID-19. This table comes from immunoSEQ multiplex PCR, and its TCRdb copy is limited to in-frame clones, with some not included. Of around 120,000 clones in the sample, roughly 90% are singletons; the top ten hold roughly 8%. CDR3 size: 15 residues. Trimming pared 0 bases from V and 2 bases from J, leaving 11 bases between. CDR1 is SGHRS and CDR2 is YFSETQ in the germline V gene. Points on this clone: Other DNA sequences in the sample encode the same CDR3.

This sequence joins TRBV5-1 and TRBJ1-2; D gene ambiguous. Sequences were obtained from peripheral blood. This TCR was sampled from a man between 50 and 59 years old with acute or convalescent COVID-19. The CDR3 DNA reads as TGCGCCAGCAGCTTGGTCTTGGGCCAGAACTATGGCTACACCTTC. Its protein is CASSLVLGQNYGYTF.